This T cell receptor (beta chain) originates from a study of blood T cell repertoires in COVID-19. Across the whole study: Sites in the United States, Italy and Spain provided acute and convalescent COVID-19 samples. Sample material is recorded as cDNA or gDNA derived from T cells, B-cell-depleted T cells, or PBMCs.

J gave up 4 bases and V 1 base, and 1 base lay outside the gene matches. This CDR3 contains 15 residues. The germline V gene encodes CDR1 LGHNA and CDR2 YSLEER. Per the original methods: The authors estimated nucleated cell counts from reference gene primer amplification. The data were produced by immunoSEQ multiplex PCR, yet TCRdb's version contains in-frame clones alone and is incomplete. V and J calls and clone size are those listed in that table; D and trimming were worked out from the DNA. The sample has about 240,000 clones, more than 75% seen once. This sequence originates from a man older than 75 with acute or convalescent COVID-19. Material: peripheral blood. The chain employs TRBV4-3 and TRBJ1-5; 10 nucleotides agree with TRBD1. CDR3 sequence (DNA): TGCGCCAGCAGCCAAGGGACAGGGGGAAATCAGCCCCAGCATTTT. Translating gives CASSQGTGGNQPQHF.